This T cell receptor (beta chain) was sequenced in a study of vaccination effects on CD4 cells after COVID-19. TCRdb's table, derived via immunoSEQ multiplex PCR, lists solely in-frame clones and lacks some. The data show just under 45,000 clones, around 76% seen once. In the case of this clone: Its target is not known.

Trimming removed 4 bases at V and 0 bases at J, with 7 bases between. The V gene's germline CDR1 is SNHLY and CDR2 FYNNEI. CDR3 length: 15 amino acids. Prior to sequencing, the ViraFEST assay stimulated PBMC with viral peptide pools, which expanded the antigen-specific CD4+ T cells. Subsequent to a culture period of more than 8 days, CD4+ T cells were isolated. Vaccinated participants had no history of SARS-CoV-2 infection and tested negative for nucleocapsid antibodies. They grew a few million PBMC in each well, adding 10 IU/ml IL-2 and 10 ug/ml peptides. Cultures received IL-2 medium that replaced half the medium on days 3 and 7.

The material sequenced was CD4+ T cells from PBMCs cultured with SARS-CoV-2 spike peptides, taken before COVID-19 vaccination. This receptor was obtained from a human donor who received a COVID-19 vaccine. The chain combines TRBV2 with TRBJ2-6; D gene unclear. The CDR3 loop reads CASSGLFSGANVLTF. The CDR3 nucleotides are TGTGCCAGCAGTGGACTTTTCTCTGGGGCCAACGTCCTGACTTTC.